This TCR beta chain is drawn from a study of tumor-infiltrating lymphocytes in localized non-small cell lung cancer. Across the whole study: Patients included smokers and never-smokers with various histologies, some sampled after neoadjuvant chemotherapy. Resected tumor was paired with non-adjacent uninvolved lung from the same patient. Points from the study as a whole: Higher tumor T cell infiltration than in uninvolved lung was supported by TCRbeta sequencing.

Germline CDR1 is MGHDK and CDR2 is SYGVNS. The V and J ends lost 8 bases and 3 bases respectively, with 8 bases between them. This CDR3 spans 11 amino acids. This clone was counted only a few times. Its antigen is unknown. Measured with immunoSEQ multiplex PCR; TCRdb has only the in-frame clones, and not every one. Of 9,500 to 15,000 clones in the sample, approximately 80% were seen once. The genes are TRBV25-1 and TRBJ2-7; D is uncertain. The sequenced sample was lung tumor tissue. The sequence was obtained from a human donor with non-small cell lung cancer. CDR3 in amino acids: CASQEYYEQYF. Written as DNA, the CDR3 is TGTGCCAGCCAAGAGTACTACGAGCAGTACTTC.